This passage covers 3 T cell receptor beta chains from one sample sequenced in a study of blood T cell repertoires in COVID-19. The assay was immunoSEQ multiplex PCR, and TCRdb's table has in-frame clones only and misses some. The table records around 150,000 clones, 88% of them present only once. The sample was peripheral blood. These receptors originate from a man aged 45-60 years with active or convalescent COVID-19.

This chain joins TRBV13 and TRBJ1-2; D may be TRBD1 (6 bases). Germline V gene sequence: CDR1 PRHDT, CDR2 FYEKMQ (reference sequence). This CDR3 region has 14 residues. V dropped 3 bases and J dropped 3 bases, with 11 bases sitting between them. The CDR3 DNA follows: TGTGCCAGCAGCTTGCAGGGGATCGACTATGGCTACACCTTC. Its translation is CASSLQGIDYGYTF.

CDR3 sequence (DNA): TGTGCCAGCCGACAGGCGTACTATAGCAACGAGCAGTACTTC. The encoded protein is CASRQAYYSNEQYF. The V and J genes are TRBV27 and TRBJ2-7; D is perhaps TRBD1 (6 bases). Germline V gene sequence: CDR1 MNHEY, CDR2 SMNVEV (reference sequence). The CDR3 length is 14 residues. V lost 8 bases and J lost 5, with 19 bases in between.

V usage is TRBV24-1 and J usage is TRBJ2-4; D is uncertain. Germline V CDR1 and CDR2: KGHDR, SFDVKD. Trimming stripped 3 bases from V and 7 bases from J, with 6 bases between. The CDR3 length is 12 residues. CDR3 coding DNA: TGTGCCACCAGTGATCCCCAGAACATTCAGTACTTC. Translation: CATSDPQNIQYF.